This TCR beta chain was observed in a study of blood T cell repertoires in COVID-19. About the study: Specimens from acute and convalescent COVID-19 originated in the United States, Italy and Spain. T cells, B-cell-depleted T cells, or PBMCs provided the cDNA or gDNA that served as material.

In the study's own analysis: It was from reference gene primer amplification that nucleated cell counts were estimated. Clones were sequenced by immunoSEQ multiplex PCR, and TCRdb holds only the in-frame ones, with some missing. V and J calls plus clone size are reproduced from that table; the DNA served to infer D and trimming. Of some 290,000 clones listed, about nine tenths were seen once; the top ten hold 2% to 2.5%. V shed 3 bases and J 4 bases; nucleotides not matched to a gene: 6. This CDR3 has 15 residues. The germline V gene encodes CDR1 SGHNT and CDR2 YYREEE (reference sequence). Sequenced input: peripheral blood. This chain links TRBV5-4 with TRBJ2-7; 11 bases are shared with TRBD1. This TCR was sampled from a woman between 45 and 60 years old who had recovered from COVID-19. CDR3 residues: CASSSGQGARYEQYF. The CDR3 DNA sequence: TGTGCCAGCAGCTCAGGACAGGGGGCTAGGTACGAGCAGTACTTC.